This record looks at one T cell receptor (beta chain) sequence and its context. The sample is drawn from a study of identifying expanded T cells in peripheral blood. The data were produced by immunoSEQ multiplex PCR, yet TCRdb's version contains in-frame clones alone and is incomplete. The sample has about 83,000 clones; about 88% are singletons. The CDR3 runs 13 residues. The germline V gene encodes CDR1 MNHNY and CDR2 SVGAGI (reference sequence). Trimming removed 5 bases at V and 6 bases at J, with 13 bases between. The sequenced sample was blood. The TCR comes from a person aged 18 to 70 in good health. This chain uses TRBV6-6 with TRBJ1-2, with unresolved D. The CDR3 DNA reads as TGTGCCAGCAGTCATAGGGTTCCGCATGGCTACACCTTC. It encodes CASSHRVPHGYTF.